This TCR beta chain is drawn from a study of shared clonotypes between healthy human individuals. Turning to the study itself: Serving as donors were two women and a few men, whose ages spanned 18 to 49. CD4 naive cells filled three plates per donor, CD4 memory three, CD8 naive two and CD8 memory one.

The CDR3 extends over 14 amino acids. From germline, CDR1 is KGHSH and CDR2 LQKENI. V was trimmed by 1 base and J by 5 bases, leaving 9 bases between them. The donors were all Caucasian adults (living in Nashville, Tennessee). Into CD45RA+ naive and CD45RA-negative memory subsets, the CD4+ cells were split. The protocol was immunoSEQ multiplex PCR, while the TCRdb copy is restricted to in-frame clones and leaves out a portion. Of 2 million to 3 million clones detected, 80% to 95% appear once; the ten largest clones hold about 0.34%. Sequenced material: naive CD4+ T cells from PBMCs. Subset defined: CD45RA+ positively selected. The sequence was obtained from a man younger than 35 in good health. Some clones in this sample may be carry-over from other donors' samples. The V gene is TRBV18, the J gene TRBJ2-1; D remains unclear. The DNA of the CDR3 is TGTGCCAGCTCACCACACCCCGGCGACAATGAGCAGTTCTTC. Protein product: CASSPHPGDNEQFF.